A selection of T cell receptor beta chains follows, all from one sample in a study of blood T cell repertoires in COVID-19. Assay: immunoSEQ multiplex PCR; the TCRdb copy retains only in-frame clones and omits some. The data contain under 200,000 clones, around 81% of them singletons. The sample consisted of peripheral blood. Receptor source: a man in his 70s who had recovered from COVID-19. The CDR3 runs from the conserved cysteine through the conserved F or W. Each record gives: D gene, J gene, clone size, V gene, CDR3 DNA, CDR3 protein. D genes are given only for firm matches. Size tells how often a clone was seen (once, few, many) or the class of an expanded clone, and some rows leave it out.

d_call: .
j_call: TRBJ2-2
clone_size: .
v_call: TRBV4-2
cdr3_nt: TGTGCCAGCAGCGCGGACTACCAGGACACCGGGGAGCTGTTTTTT
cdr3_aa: CASSADYQDTGELFF

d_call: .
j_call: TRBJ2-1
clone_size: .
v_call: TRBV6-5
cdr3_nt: TGTGCCAGCCAATCTCGACCCCCAAGAGGAGATGAGCAGTTCTTC
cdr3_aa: CASQSRPPRGDEQFF

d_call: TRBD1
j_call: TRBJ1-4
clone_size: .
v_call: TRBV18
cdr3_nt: TGTGCCAGCTCCAGGGGGCCGGGTGAAAAACTGTTTTTT
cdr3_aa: CASSRGPGEKLFF

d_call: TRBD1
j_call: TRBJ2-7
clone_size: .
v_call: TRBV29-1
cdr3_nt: TGCAGCGCGGGACAGACAACCTACGAGCAGTACTTC
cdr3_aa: CSAGQTTYEQYF

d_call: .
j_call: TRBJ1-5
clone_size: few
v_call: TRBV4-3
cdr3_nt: TGCGCCAGCAGCCAGACCTATTCCAGGGGCAATCAGCCCCAGCATTTT
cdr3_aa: CASSQTYSRGNQPQHF

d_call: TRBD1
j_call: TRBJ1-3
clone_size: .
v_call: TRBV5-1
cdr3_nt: TGCGCCAGCAGCTCACAGGGGACCTCTGGAAACACCATATATTTT
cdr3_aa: CASSSQGTSGNTIYF

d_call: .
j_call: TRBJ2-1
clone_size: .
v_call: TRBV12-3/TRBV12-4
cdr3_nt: TGTGCCAGCAGTATTTTACAGGGTCAGCAGTTCTTC
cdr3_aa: CASSILQGQQFF

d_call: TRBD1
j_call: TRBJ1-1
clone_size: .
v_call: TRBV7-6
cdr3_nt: TGTGCCAGCAGCCCCGGGACAGGCACTGAAGCTTTCTTT
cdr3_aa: CASSPGTGTEAFF

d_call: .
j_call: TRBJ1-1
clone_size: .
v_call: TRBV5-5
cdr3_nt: TGTGCCAGCAGCTTGGACAGGGAGGGCACTGAAGCTTTCTTT
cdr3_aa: CASSLDREGTEAFF

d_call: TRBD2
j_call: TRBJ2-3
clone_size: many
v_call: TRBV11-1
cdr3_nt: TGTGCCAGCAGCTTAGCGCTAGCGGGATACGGCACAGATACGCAGTATTTT
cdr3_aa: CASSLALAGYGTDTQYF

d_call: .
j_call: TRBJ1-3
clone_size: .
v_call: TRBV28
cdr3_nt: TGTGCCAGCAGTTTATTCCGGGTCTCAAAAGGAGGAAACACCATATATTTT
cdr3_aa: CASSLFRVSKGGNTIYF

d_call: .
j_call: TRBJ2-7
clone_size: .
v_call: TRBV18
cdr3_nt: TGTGCCAGCTCACCAGTGGCAGGGGAAAACGAGCAGTACTTC
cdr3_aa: CASSPVAGENEQYF

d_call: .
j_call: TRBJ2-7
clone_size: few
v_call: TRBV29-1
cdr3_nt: TGCAGCGTTGTCAACACCCAGTGGCAGTACTTC
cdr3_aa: CSVVNTQWQYF

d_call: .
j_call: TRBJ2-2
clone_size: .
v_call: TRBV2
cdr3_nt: TGTGCCAGCAAGGGAGCGGCAAACACCGGGGAGCTGTTTTTT
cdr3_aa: CASKGAANTGELFF

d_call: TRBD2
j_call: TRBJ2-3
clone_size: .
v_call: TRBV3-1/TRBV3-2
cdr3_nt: TGTGCCAGCAGCCAAGATCTTGGGACTAGGCGAGATACGCAGTATTTT
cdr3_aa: CASSQDLGTRRDTQYF

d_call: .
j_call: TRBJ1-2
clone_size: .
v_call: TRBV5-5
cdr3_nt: TGTGCCAGCAGCCAACAGGGAACCGATGGCTACACCTTC
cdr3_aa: CASSQQGTDGYTF

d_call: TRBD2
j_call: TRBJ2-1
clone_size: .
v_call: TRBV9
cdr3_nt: TGTGCCAGCAGCGCTGATTTAGCGGGAGGGCGGCGGGAGCAGTTCTTC
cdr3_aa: CASSADLAGGRREQFF

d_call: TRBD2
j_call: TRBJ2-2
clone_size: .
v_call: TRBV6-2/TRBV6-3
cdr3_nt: TGTGCCAGCAGCCACCCGGGAGGGGTTGTCGGGGAGCTGTTTTTT
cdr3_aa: CASSHPGGVVGELFF

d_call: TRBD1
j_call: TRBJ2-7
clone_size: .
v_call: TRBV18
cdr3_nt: TGTGCCAGCTCACCAAGGACAGGGGACGCGTACGAGCAGTACTTC
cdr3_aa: CASSPRTGDAYEQYF

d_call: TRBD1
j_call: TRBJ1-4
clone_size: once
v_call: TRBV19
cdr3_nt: TGTGCCAGTAAACAAGGACAGGAGGAAAAACTGTTTTTT
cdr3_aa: CASKQGQEEKLFF

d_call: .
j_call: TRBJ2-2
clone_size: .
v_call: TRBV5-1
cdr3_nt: TGCGCCAGCAGCTTGGGACAGTACACCGGGGAGCTGTTTTTT
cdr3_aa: CASSLGQYTGELFF

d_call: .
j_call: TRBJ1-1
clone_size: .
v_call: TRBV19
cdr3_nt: TGTGCCAGTAGTATCCAGGGTTGGAACACTGAAGCTTTCTTT
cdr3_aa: CASSIQGWNTEAFF

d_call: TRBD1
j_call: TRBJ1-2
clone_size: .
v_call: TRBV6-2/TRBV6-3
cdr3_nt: TGTGCCAGCAGTCTACAGGGGAGTGGCTACACCTTC
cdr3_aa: CASSLQGSGYTF

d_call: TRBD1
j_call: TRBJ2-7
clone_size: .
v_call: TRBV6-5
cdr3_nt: TGTGCCAGCAGGGGGACAGGCGTGGGGCAGTACTTC
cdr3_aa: CASRGTGVGQYF

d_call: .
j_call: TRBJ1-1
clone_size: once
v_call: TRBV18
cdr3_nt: TGTGCCAGCTCACGGACCCAGGGCGCTGAAGCTTTCTTT
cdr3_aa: CASSRTQGAEAFF

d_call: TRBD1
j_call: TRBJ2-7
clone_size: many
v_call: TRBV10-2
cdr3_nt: TGCGCCAGCTCAACTGCAGGGGGCAACGAGCAGTACTTC
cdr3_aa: CASSTAGGNEQYF

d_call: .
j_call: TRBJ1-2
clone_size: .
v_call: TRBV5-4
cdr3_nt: TGTGCCAGCAGCCCGATGGACAGATACTATGGCTACACCTTC
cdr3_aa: CASSPMDRYYGYTF

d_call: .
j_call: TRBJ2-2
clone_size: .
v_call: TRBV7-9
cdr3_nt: TGTGCCAGCAGCTTAAACCGGGGGACCGGGGAGCTGTTTTTT
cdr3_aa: CASSLNRGTGELFF

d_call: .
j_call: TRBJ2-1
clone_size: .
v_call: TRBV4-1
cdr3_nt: TGCGCCAGCAGCCAAGGCCCGTTTGAGACCTACAATGAGCAGTTCTTC
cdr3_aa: CASSQGPFETYNEQFF

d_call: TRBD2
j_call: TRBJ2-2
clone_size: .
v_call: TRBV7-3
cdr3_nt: TGTGCCAGCAGCCCAAAAGCGGGAGGGACCTCCGGGGAGCTGTTTTTT
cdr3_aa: CASSPKAGGTSGELFF

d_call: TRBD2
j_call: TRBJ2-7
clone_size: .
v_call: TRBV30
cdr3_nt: TGTGCCTGGAGCGGGGGGGACTCCTACGAGCAGTACTTC
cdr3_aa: CAWSGGDSYEQYF

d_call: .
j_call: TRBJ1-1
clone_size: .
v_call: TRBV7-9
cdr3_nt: TGTGCCAGCAGCTTTCGCCAAGCTCACACTGAAGCTTTCTTT
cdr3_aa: CASSFRQAHTEAFF

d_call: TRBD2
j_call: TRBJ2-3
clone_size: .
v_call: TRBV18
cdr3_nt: TGTGCCAGCTCGCACACTAGCGGGAGCACAGATACGCAGTATTTT
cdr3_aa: CASSHTSGSTDTQYF

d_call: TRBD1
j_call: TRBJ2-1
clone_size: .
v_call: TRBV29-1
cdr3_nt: TGCAGCGTGACCGGACAGGGGCGAGCGGGATTGTACTACAATGAGCAGTTCTTC
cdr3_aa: CSVTGQGRAGLYYNEQFF

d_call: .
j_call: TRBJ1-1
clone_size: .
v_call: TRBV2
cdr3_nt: TGTGCCAGCAGTGAAGAGGGGAGGACTGAAGCTTTCTTT
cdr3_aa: CASSEEGRTEAFF

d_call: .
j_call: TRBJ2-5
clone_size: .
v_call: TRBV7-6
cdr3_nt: TGTGCCAGCAGCTTAGGTGGCCGATCTCCGGGGGAGACCCAGTACTTC
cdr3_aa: CASSLGGRSPGETQYF

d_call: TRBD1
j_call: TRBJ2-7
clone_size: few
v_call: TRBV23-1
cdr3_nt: TGCGCCAGCTTAGGGGGCACGGCGTACGAGCAGTACTTC
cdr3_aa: CASLGGTAYEQYF

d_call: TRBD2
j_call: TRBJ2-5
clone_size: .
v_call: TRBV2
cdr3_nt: TGTGCCAGCGGCGCTTCTCTAGCGGGAGGGGGGGAGACCCAGTACTTC
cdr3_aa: CASGASLAGGGETQYF